The present T cell receptor beta chain was sequenced within a study of CD8+ T cells in alopecia areata. Study as a whole: Treated patients took oral tofacitinib at 5 to 10 mg twice daily.

Treatment of the sample: oral pan-JAK inhibitor, 5-10 mg twice daily. The authors sorted CD4+ and CD8+ T cells from PBMCs. Reverse transcription of extracted RNA yielded cDNA, which provided the sequencing template. Produced via immunoSEQ multiplex PCR; TCRdb's table is partial and in-frame only. The sample carries more than 200,000 clones, around 65% recorded once. The CDR3 totals 11 residues. The germline V gene has CDR1 GTSNPN and CDR2 SVGIG (reference sequence). V lost 0 bases and J lost 8, with 4 bases in between. General study findings and limits: Higher clonality was seen in lesional scalp than in normal scalp, especially in alopecia totalis/universalis. There were many expanded lesional clones persisting in scalp and blood during tofacitinib.

About this clone: Its matching antigen is unknown.

The sample was CD4+ T cells sorted from blood, taken at week 4, from a patient treated with tofacitinib. J is TRBJ1-4 and V is TRBV30, with D unresolved. The sequence was obtained from a human donor with alopecia areata. CDR3 sequence reads: CAWSVWEKLFF. CDR3 nucleotides: TGTGCCTGGAGTGTGTGGGAAAAACTGTTTTTT.